This TCR beta chain was sequenced for a study of blood T cell repertoires in COVID-19. Study-level information: PBMCs, B-cell-depleted T cells, or T cells were the source of the cDNA or gDNA that made up the material.

Study processing details: Scientists estimated how many nucleated cells there were by amplifying reference gene primers. The data were produced by immunoSEQ multiplex PCR, yet TCRdb's version contains in-frame clones alone and is incomplete. For V, J and clone size, that table is used; D and trimming come from the DNA. This table holds about 300,000 clones, 85% found once. In germline, CDR1 is SGHVS, CDR2 FQNEAQ. After removal of 3 bases from V and 2 bases from J, the junction contained 7 bases not matched to a gene. This CDR3 is built from 16 residues. Each participant's cohort was designated according to participant-reported clinical history. In Cohort 3, a recovered donor had either two negative PCRs, clearance, or symptom resolution.

Sequences were obtained from PBMCs or T cells enriched from blood (not recorded which). The TCR originated in a woman in her forties or fifties who had recovered from COVID-19. The chain combines TRBV7-8 with TRBJ2-3; 8 bases are shared with TRBD2. Here the CDR3 DNA reads TGTGCCAGCAGCTTCTTTACTAGCGGAAACACAGATACGCAGTATTTT. Residues: CASSFFTSGNTDTQYF.